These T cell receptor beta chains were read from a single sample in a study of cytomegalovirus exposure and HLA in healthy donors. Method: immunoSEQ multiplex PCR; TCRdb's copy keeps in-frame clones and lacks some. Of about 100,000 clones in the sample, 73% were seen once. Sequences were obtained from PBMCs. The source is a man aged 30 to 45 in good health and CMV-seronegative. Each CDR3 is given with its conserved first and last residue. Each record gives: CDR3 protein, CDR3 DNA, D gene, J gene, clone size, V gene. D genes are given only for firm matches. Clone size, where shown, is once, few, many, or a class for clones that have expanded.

CDR3 protein: CASSLAPERADTDTQYF
CDR3 DNA: TGCGCCAGCAGCTTGGCCCCGGAGCGGGCGGACACAGATACGCAGTATTTT
D gene: .
J gene: TRBJ2-3
clone size: .
V gene: TRBV5-1

CDR3 protein: CASRGGPETQYF
CDR3 DNA: TGTGCCAGCAGAGGGGGCCCCGAGACCCAGTACTTC
D gene: TRBD1
J gene: TRBJ2-5
clone size: .
V gene: TRBV6-6

CDR3 protein: CASSYSPYQAETQYF
CDR3 DNA: TGTGCCAGCAGTTACTCCCCTTACCAGGCAGAGACCCAGTACTTC
D gene: .
J gene: TRBJ2-5
clone size: .
V gene: TRBV6-5

CDR3 protein: CASSLAQGASSYEQYF
CDR3 DNA: TGTGCCAGCAGCTTGGCCCAGGGGGCGAGCTCCTACGAGCAGTACTTC
D gene: TRBD1
J gene: TRBJ2-7
clone size: .
V gene: TRBV5-5

CDR3 protein: CASSPTAGGAYEQYF
CDR3 DNA: TGTGCCAGCTCACCAACAGCGGGAGGGGCCTACGAGCAGTACTTC
D gene: TRBD2
J gene: TRBJ2-7
clone size: once
V gene: TRBV18

CDR3 protein: CASQADSYNEQFF
CDR3 DNA: TGTGCCAGCCAAGCCGACTCCTACAATGAGCAGTTCTTC
D gene: .
J gene: TRBJ2-1
clone size: .
V gene: TRBV7-3

CDR3 protein: CASSTESYRYEQYF
CDR3 DNA: TGTGCCAGCAGTACCGAATCATATCGATACGAGCAGTACTTC
D gene: .
J gene: TRBJ2-7
clone size: .
V gene: TRBV2

CDR3 protein: CASSLKLSGGPNTGELFF
CDR3 DNA: TGTGCCAGCAGCTTAAAATTGAGCGGGGGACCGAACACCGGGGAGCTGTTTTTT
D gene: TRBD2
J gene: TRBJ2-2
clone size: .
V gene: TRBV11-2

CDR3 protein: CASSLPPGAVANTGELFF
CDR3 DNA: TGTGCCAGCAGCTTACCCCCAGGGGCCGTCGCGAACACCGGGGAGCTGTTTTTT
D gene: .
J gene: TRBJ2-2
clone size: .
V gene: TRBV7-9

CDR3 protein: CASSQLEAYEQYF
CDR3 DNA: TGCGCCAGCAGCCAGCTAGAGGCGTACGAGCAGTACTTC
D gene: .
J gene: TRBJ2-7
clone size: .
V gene: TRBV4-1